This TCR beta chain emerged from a study of metastatic and nonmetastatic thyroid tumors. The entire patient cohort was treatment-naive prior to thyroid surgery. The CDR3 covers 12 residues. Trimming removed 3 bases at V and 8 bases at J, with 10 bases between. The germline CDR1 and CDR2 sequences are MDHEN and SYDVKM. Per the authors' pipeline: CDR3 differences across clinicopathological groups were used to build a distant-metastasis classifier for papillary thyroid cancer. TCRdb reprocessed the PCR reads using MiXCR. These V and J calls originate from TCRdb's pipeline instead of the authors' own analysis. Here the sample spans under 60,000 clones, approximately 20% being singletons.

Sequencing input: blood. This chain joins TRBV28 and TRBJ1-2; maybe TRBD1 (6 bases). The receptor comes from a male donor with papillary thyroid cancer or a benign thyroid nodule (not recorded which). Some clones in this sample may be carry-over from other donors' samples. CDR3: CASSLRGEGYTF. CDR3 nucleotides: TGTGCCAGCAGTTTGAGGGGGGAGGGCTACACCTTC.